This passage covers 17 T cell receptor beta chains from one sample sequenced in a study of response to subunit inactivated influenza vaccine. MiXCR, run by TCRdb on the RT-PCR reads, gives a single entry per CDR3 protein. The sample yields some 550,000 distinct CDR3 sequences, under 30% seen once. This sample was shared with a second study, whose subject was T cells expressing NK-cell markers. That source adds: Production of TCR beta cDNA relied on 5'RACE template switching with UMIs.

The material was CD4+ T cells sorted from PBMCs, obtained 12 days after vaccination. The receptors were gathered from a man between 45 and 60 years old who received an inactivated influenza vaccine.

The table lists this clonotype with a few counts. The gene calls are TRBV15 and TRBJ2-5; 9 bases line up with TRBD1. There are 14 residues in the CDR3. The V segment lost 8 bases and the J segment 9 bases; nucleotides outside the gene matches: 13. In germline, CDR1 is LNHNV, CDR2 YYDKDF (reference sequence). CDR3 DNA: TGTGCCACCCGGCGGGACAGGGATTATAGGGCCCAGTACTTC. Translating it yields CATRRDRDYRAQYF.

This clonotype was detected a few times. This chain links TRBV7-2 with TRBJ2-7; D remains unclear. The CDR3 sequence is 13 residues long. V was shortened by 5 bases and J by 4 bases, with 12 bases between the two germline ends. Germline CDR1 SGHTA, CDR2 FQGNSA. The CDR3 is CASSQNVGYEQYF. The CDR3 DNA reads TGTGCCAGCAGCCAGAACGTGGGATACGAGCAGTACTTC. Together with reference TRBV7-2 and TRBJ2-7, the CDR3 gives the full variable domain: GAGVSQSPSNKVTEKGKDVELRCDPISGHTALYWYRQSLGQGLEFLIYFQGNSAPDKSGLPSDRFSAERTGGSVSTLTIQRTQQEDSAVYLCASSQNVGYEQYFGPGTRLTVT.

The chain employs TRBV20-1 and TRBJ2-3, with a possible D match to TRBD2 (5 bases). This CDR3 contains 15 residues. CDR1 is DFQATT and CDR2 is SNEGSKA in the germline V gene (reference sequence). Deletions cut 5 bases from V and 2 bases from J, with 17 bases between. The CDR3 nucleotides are TGCAGTGCTCAGCTCCGGCTAGCCGACACAGATACGCAGTATTTT. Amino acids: CSAQLRLADTDTQYF.

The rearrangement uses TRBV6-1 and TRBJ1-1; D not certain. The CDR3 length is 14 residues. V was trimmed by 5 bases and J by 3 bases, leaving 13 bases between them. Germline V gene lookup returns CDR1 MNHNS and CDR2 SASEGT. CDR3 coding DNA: TGTGCCAGCAGTAAACCCTCTACGTACACTGAAGCTTTCTTT. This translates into CASSKPSTYTEAFF.

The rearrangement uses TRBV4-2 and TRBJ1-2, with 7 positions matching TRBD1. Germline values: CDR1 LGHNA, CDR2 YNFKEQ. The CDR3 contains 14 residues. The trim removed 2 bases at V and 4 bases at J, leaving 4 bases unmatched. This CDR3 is CASSQPGQPYGYTF. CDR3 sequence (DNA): TGTGCCAGCAGCCAACCGGGACAGCCCTATGGCTACACCTTC.

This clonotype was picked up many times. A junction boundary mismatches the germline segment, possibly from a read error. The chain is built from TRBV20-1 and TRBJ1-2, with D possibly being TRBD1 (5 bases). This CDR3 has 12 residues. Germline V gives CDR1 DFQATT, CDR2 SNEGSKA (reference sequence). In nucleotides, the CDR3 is TGTTCCTACGGGGACCGCATTGATGGCTACACCTTC. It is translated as CSYGDRIDGYTF.

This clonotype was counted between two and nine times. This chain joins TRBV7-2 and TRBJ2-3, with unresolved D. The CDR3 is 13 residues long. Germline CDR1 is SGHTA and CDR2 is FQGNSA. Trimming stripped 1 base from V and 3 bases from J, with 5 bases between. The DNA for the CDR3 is TGTGCCAGCAGCTTAGGGATAACAGATACGCAGTATTTT. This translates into CASSLGITDTQYF.

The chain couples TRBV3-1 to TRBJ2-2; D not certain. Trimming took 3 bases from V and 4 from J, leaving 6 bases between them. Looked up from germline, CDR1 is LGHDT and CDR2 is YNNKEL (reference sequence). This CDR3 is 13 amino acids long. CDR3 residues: CASSHSSTGELFF. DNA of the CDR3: TGTGCCAGCAGCCACAGTAGCACCGGGGAGCTGTTTTTT.

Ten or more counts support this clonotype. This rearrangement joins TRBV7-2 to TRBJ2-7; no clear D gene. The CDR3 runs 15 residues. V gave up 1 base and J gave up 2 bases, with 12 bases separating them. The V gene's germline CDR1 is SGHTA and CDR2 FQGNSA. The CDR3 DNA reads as TGTGCCAGCAGCTTAGATTCCCGGAGTACCTACGAGCAGTACTTC. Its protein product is CASSLDSRSTYEQYF.

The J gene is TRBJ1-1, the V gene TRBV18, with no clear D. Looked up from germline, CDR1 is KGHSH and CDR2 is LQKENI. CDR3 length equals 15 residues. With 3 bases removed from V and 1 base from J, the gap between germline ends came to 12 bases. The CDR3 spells CASSPPWKPNTEAFF. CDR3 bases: TGTGCCAGCTCACCTCCATGGAAGCCGAACACTGAAGCTTTCTTT. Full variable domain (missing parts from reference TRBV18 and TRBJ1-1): NAGVMQNPRHLVRRRGQEARLRCSPMKGHSHVYWYRQLPEEGLKFMVYLQKENIIDESGMPKERFSAEFPKEGPSILRIQQVVRGDSAAYFCASSPPWKPNTEAFFGQGTRLTVV.

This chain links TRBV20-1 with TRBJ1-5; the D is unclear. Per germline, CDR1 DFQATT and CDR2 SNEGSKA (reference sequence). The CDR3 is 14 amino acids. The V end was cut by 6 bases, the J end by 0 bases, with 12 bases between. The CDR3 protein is CSAPFGYSNQPQHF. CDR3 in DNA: TGCAGTGCCCCTTTTGGTTATAGCAATCAGCCCCAGCATTTT.

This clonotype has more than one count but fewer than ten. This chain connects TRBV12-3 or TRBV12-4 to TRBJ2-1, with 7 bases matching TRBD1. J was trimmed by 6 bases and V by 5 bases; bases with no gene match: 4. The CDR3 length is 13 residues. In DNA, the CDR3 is TGTGCCAGCAGTCTGAACAGGGGCAATGAGCAGTTCTTC. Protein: CASSLNRGNEQFF.

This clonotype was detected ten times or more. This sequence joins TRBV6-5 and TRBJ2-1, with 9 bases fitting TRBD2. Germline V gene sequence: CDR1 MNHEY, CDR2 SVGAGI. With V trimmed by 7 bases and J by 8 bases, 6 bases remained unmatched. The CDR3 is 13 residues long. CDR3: CASNLAGADEQFF. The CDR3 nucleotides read TGTGCCAGCAATTTAGCGGGAGCGGATGAGCAGTTCTTC.

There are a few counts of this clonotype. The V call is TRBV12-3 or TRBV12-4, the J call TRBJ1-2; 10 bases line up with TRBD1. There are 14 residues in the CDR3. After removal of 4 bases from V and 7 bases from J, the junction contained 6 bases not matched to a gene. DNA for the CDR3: TGTGCCAGCAGTTCGGGACAGGGGATGACTGGCTACACCTTC. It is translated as CASSSGQGMTGYTF.

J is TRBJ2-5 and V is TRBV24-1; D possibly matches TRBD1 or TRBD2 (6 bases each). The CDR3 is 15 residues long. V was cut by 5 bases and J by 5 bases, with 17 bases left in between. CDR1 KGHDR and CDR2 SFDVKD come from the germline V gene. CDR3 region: CATSAAPGAGETQYF. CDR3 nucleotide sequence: TGTGCCACCAGTGCCGCTCCGGGGGCGGGGGAGACCCAGTACTTC.

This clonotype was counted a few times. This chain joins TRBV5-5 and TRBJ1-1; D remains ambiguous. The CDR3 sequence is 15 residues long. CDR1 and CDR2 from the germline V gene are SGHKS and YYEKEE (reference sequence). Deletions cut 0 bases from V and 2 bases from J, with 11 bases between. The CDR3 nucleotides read TGTGCCAGCAGCTTGGCCGAGGCAGTAAACACTGAAGCTTTCTTT. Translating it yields CASSLAEAVNTEAFF.

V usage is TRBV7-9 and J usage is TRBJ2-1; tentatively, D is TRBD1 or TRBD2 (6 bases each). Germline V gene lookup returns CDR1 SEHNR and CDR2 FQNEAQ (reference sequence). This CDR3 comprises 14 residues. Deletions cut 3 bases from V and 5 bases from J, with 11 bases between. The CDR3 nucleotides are TGTGCCAGCAGCTTGAGGGGGGAAAACAATGAGCAGTTCTTC. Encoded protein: CASSLRGENNEQFF.